This record concerns one T cell receptor beta chain sequence. Its antigen is not identified. CDR1 SGHAT and CDR2 FQNNGV come from the germline V gene. The CDR3 has 13 residues. Trimming stripped 5 bases from V and 5 bases from J, with 10 bases between. The sample belongs to a study of T cell responses to AZD1222 COVID-19 vaccine. Study-level results: The study reported that nearly half of spike-specific TCRs target unmutated variant regions.

Method: immunoSEQ multiplex PCR; TCRdb's copy keeps in-frame clones and lacks some. Of about 110,000 clones detected, just under 95% appear once; the ten largest clones hold more than 2%. The sequence was collected from an adult in good health. The rearrangement links TRBV11-2 to TRBJ1-5; D is uncertain. The input for sequencing was peripheral blood, taken on day 0 of AZD1222 vaccination. The CDR3 sequence is CASSRAPDQPQHF. CDR3 DNA sequence: TGTGCCAGCAGCCGGGCTCCGGATCAGCCCCAGCATTTT.